These 8 T cell receptor beta chains share one sample of origin, sequenced in a study of neurological immune-mediated disorders. Time point here: longitudinal time-point 1 (baseline). Using its own MiXCR run on the 5' RACE reads, TCRdb lists one record per CDR3 protein. Among about 49,000 distinct CDR3 sequences listed, more than 8.5% were seen once. The sample taken for sequencing was PBMCs. All receptors come from a woman between 40 and 55 years old in good health.

In its sample, this clonotype was seen many times. This chain joins TRBV5-1 and TRBJ2-1, with TRBD2 matching over 14 bases. The germline gives CDR1 SGHRS, CDR2 YFSETQ. This CDR3 has 15 residues. J gave up 4 bases and V 7 bases, and 4 bases lay outside the gene matches. In DNA form, the CDR3 reads TGCGCCAGCCAAAGACTAGCGGGAGGGTACAATGAGCAGTTCTTC. It is translated as CASQRLAGGYNEQFF. The full variable domain, its missing parts supplied by reference TRBV5-1 and TRBJ2-1, is KAGVTQTPRYLIKTRGQQVTLSCSPISGHRSVSWYQQTPGQGLQFLFEYFSETQRNKGNFPGRFSGRQFSNSRSEMNVSTLELGDSALYLCASQRLAGGYNEQFFGPGTRLTVL.

There are many counts of this clonotype. The rearrangement joins TRBV5-5 to TRBJ1-1, with TRBD1 as a possible D gene (6 bases). This CDR3 is 14 amino acids long. The V gene lost 1 base and the J gene lost 5 bases, with 12 bases spanning the gap. Germline V gene sequence: CDR1 SGHKS, CDR2 YYEKEE (reference sequence). The DNA for the CDR3 is TGTGCCAGCAGCTTGCTTACCAGGGGAACTGAAGCTTTCTTT. Its translation: CASSLLTRGTEAFF.

This clonotype has a count of ten or more. The V gene is TRBV6-5, the J gene TRBJ1-1, with D perhaps TRBD1 (5 bases). The CDR3 runs 12 residues. The V end was cut by 5 bases, the J end by 2 bases, with 6 bases between. Germline CDR1 and CDR2: MNHEY and SVGAGI. CDR3 in amino acids: CASSQGNTEAFF. The CDR3 nucleotides read TGTGCCAGCAGTCAGGGAAACACTGAAGCTTTCTTT.

This clonotype was detected many times. The chain couples TRBV4-3 to TRBJ2-2, with 11 bases matching TRBD2. Germline V lookup: CDR1 LGHNA, CDR2 YSLEER. This CDR3 has 18 residues. V was pared by 1 base and J by 5 bases, with 9 bases of the junction left unmatched. The CDR3 reads CASSQAPSGGWETGELFF. The CDR3 DNA follows: TGCGCCAGCAGCCAAGCCCCTAGCGGGGGGTGGGAAACCGGGGAGCTGTTTTTT.

This clonotype showed up many times. The chain uses TRBV12-3 or TRBV12-4 and TRBJ1-2, with TRBD1 matching 9 bases. Losses at the gene ends were 0 bases for V and 4 bases for J; bases not matched to a gene: 3. This CDR3 has 15 amino acids. The CDR3 loop reads CASSLALTGGYGYTF. The CDR3 DNA is TGTGCCAGCAGTTTAGCGCTGACAGGGGGCTATGGCTACACCTTC.

This clonotype was seen ten or more times. The chain joins TRBV10-1 to TRBJ2-3; possible D gene TRBD2, 5 bases. The germline V and J ends were trimmed by 7 bases and 3 bases, with 11 bases remaining between them. CDR3 length: 13 residues. Germline loops: CDR1 WNHNN, CDR2 SYGVQD (reference sequence). CDR3 coding DNA: TGCGCCAGCACCCGGGATGGGACAGATACGCAGTATTTT. Protein: CASTRDGTDTQYF.

This clonotype was counted ten times or more. The J gene is TRBJ2-1, the V gene TRBV12-3 or TRBV12-4, with TRBD1 as a possible D gene (6 bases). V gave up 5 bases and J gave up 5 bases, with 16 bases separating them. This CDR3 spans 15 amino acids. The CDR3, as DNA: TGTGCCAGCAGTCCTTCCCGGGACAAGAACAATGAGCAGTTCTTC. This codes for CASSPSRDKNNEQFF.

This clonotype occurred many times. The V and J genes are TRBV29-1 and TRBJ1-1; no clear D gene. The length of the CDR3 is 13 residues. V lost 3 bases to trimming and J lost 1 base, with 9 bases between them. Germline V gene sequence: CDR1 SQVTM, CDR2 ANQGSEA. The DNA of the CDR3 is TGCAGCGTTGAGTGGCAGCGGAACACTGAAGCTTTCTTT. It encodes CSVEWQRNTEAFF.